One and the same sample provided the 22 T cell receptor beta chains below, sequenced in a study of beta chain features in type 1 diabetes. Sequencing targeted expressed TCRB transcripts, as all isolated RNA had been reverse transcribed. Data came from immunoSEQ multiplex PCR; TCRdb stores just in-frame clones and leaves some out. The sample contains 430,000 or so clones, about an eighth of which appear only once. The sequenced material came from naive CD4+ T cells from blood. Receptors were obtained from a woman aged 18-29 years in good health.

This clone appeared a few times. The rearrangement joins TRBV14 to TRBJ2-3, with 9 bases aligning to TRBD2. The V gene end was trimmed by 1 base and the J gene end by 2 bases; junction bases not matched to a gene: 13. Per the germline V gene, CDR1 is SGHDN and CDR2 is FVKESK. This CDR3 has 19 residues. CDR3 coding DNA: TGTGCCAGCAGCCAAGTGGAAGCGGGGGGATGGTATCACACAGATACGCAGTATTTT. As protein: CASSQVEAGGWYHTDTQYF. Full variable domain (remainder filled in from reference TRBV14 and TRBJ2-3): EAGVTQFPSHSVIEKGQTVTLRCDPISGHDNLYWYRRVMGKEIKFLLHFVKESKQDESGMPNNRFLAERTGGTYSTLKVQPAELEDSGVYFCASSQVEAGGWYHTDTQYFGPGTRLTVL.

The rearrangement joins TRBV19 to TRBJ1-2; 7 bases map to TRBD1. The V gene's germline CDR1 is LNHDA and CDR2 SQIVND (reference sequence). V was pared by 4 bases and J by 4 bases, with 6 bases of the junction left unmatched. The CDR3 spans 14 residues. CDR3 nucleotide sequence: TGTGCCAGTAGTACGGAGACAGGGAGCTATGGCTACACCTTC. Amino acid sequence: CASSTETGSYGYTF.

This clone was detected only a few times. The CDR3 nucleotides read TGTGCCAGCAGCGGCCTGTCGGGGGCCTCAGCAGATACGCAGTATTTT. As protein: CASSGLSGASADTQYF. The rearrangement joins TRBV9 to TRBJ2-3; D tentatively fits TRBD1 or TRBD2 (6 bases each). Germline CDR1 and CDR2: SGDLS and YYNGEE. This CDR3 region has 16 residues. V shed 3 bases and J shed 4 bases, with 18 bases lying between them.

V gene TRBV4-3 combines with J gene TRBJ2-3; 7 nucleotides agree with TRBD1. The CDR3 is made up of 16 amino acids. V shed 2 bases and J 2 bases; nucleotides not matched to a gene: 7. Germline-derived CDR1 and CDR2 are LGHNA and YSLEER. The CDR3 is CASSQFKGQNTDTQYF. The CDR3 nucleotides are TGCGCCAGCAGCCAATTCAAGGGACAGAACACAGATACGCAGTATTTT.

This clone was counted only a few times. The chain has TRBV29-1 and TRBJ2-1; possibly TRBD1 or TRBD2 for D (5 bases each). The CDR3 runs to 12 residues. CDR1 SQVTM and CDR2 ANQGSEA come from the germline V gene. V was trimmed by 6 bases and J by 9 bases, leaving 15 bases between them. The CDR3: CSVGTTIGEQFF. CDR3 bases: TGCAGCGTAGGGACCACAATCGGTGAGCAGTTCTTC.

This clone was observed a few times. V and J are TRBV29-1 and TRBJ1-2, with 7 bases lining up with TRBD1. Germline CDR1 SQVTM, CDR2 ANQGSEA. V was clipped by 7 bases and J by 8 bases; unmatched bases: 16. The CDR3 is made up of 14 amino acids. The chain's CDR3 is CSATLSHTGAGYTF. CDR3 bases: TGCAGCGCCACCCTTTCCCATACAGGGGCAGGCTACACCTTC. The complete variable domain, with remaining parts taken from reference TRBV29-1 and TRBJ1-2, reads SAVISQKPSRDICQRGTSLTIQCQVDSQVTMMFWYRQQPGQSLTLIATANQGSEATYESGFVIDKFPISRPNLTFSTLTVSNMSPEDSSIYLCSATLSHTGAGYTFGSGTRLTVV.

This clone was observed a few times. CDR3 residues: CASSVQGGPYEQYV. CDR3 DNA: TGTGCCAGCAGCGTACAGGGAGGTCCGTACGAGCAGTACGTC. The chain couples TRBV28 to TRBJ2-7; possibly TRBD1 or TRBD2 for D (6 bases each). This CDR3 spans 14 amino acids. V shed 6 bases and J shed 4 bases, with 16 bases lying between them. In germline, CDR1 is MDHEN, CDR2 SYDVKM.

This clone was observed a handful of times. This chain uses TRBV29-1 with TRBJ2-7; possibly TRBD1 for D (6 bases). V was trimmed by 5 bases and J by 0 bases, leaving 23 bases between them. The length of the CDR3 is 17 residues. Germline V gene data show CDR1 as SQVTM and CDR2 as ANQGSEA. This CDR3 reads CSVSYGGTGSSSYEQYF. DNA of the CDR3: TGCAGCGTTAGTTATGGCGGAACAGGGAGCAGCTCCTACGAGCAGTACTTC.

This chain links TRBV7-9 with TRBJ2-1, with D perhaps TRBD1 (5 bases). V lost 8 bases to trimming and J lost 5 bases, with 22 bases between them. CDR3 size: 16 residues. Germline CDR1 reads SEHNR; CDR2 reads FQNEAQ (reference sequence). The CDR3 spells CASRVVEQVLNNEQFF. DNA for the CDR3: TGTGCCAGCCGGGTAGTTGAACAGGTTCTTAACAATGAGCAGTTCTTC.

The chain carries TRBV2 and TRBJ1-1, with D unresolved. Between the trimmed V and J ends, which lost 6 bases and 0 bases, there was a span of 5 bases. Germline values: CDR1 SNHLY, CDR2 FYNNEI. The length of the CDR3 is 12 residues. The CDR3 spells CASRFLNTEAFF. The CDR3, as DNA: TGTGCCAGCAGATTTTTGAACACTGAAGCTTTCTTT.

This clone was seen a few times. This chain uses TRBV9 with TRBJ2-7, with D uncertain. Trimming pared 4 bases from V and 1 base from J, leaving 12 bases between. The CDR3 is 14 amino acids. CDR1 SGDLS and CDR2 YYNGEE come from the germline V gene. DNA for the CDR3: TGTGCCAGCAGCCCCGGACGGTTTTCCTACGAGCAGTACGTC. It codes for CASSPGRFSYEQYV.

This clone was picked up a small number of times. V is TRBV7-2 and J is TRBJ2-4; 13 nucleotides align to TRBD2. Per the germline V gene, CDR1 is SGHTA and CDR2 is FQGNSA. The CDR3 spans 18 residues. The J segment lost 0 bases and the V segment lost 3 bases, leaving 5 bases of the junction unmatched. CDR3 sequence reads: CASSLGLAGTIAKNIQYF. CDR3 bases: TGTGCCAGCAGCTTGGGACTAGCGGGGACCATAGCCAAAAACATTCAGTACTTC.

This clone was picked up a small number of times. As DNA, the CDR3 is TGTGCCAGCAGCTTAGAGGGAGGGACGGTTACGCAGTATTTT. The encoded protein is CASSLEGGTVTQYF. The V call is TRBV7-9, the J call TRBJ2-3; 7 nucleotides match TRBD2. Germline V gene lookup returns CDR1 SEHNR and CDR2 FQNEAQ (reference sequence). The junction had 6 bases not matched to a gene; V was cut back by 1 base and J by 8 bases. The CDR3 sequence is 14 residues long.

This clone was seen more than once but under ten times. V usage is TRBV7-9 and J usage is TRBJ1-6; possibly TRBD1 for D (6 bases). There are 14 residues in the CDR3. V dropped 1 base and J dropped 10 bases, with 11 bases sitting between them. Germline V lookup: CDR1 SEHNR, CDR2 FQNEAQ (reference sequence). DNA for the CDR3: TGTGCCAGCAGCTTAGGGACAGTCGGCTCACCCCTCCACTTT. Protein sequence: CASSLGTVGSPLHF.

The V call is TRBV27, the J call TRBJ1-6, with TRBD1 matching over 7 bases. Losses at the gene ends were 7 bases for V and 4 bases for J; bases not matched to a gene: 4. Germline V gene sequence: CDR1 MNHEY, CDR2 SMNVEV (reference sequence). The CDR3 has 14 amino acids. The CDR3 spells CASTPGQYNSPLHF. Written as DNA, the CDR3 is TGTGCCAGCACACCGGGACAGTATAATTCACCCCTCCACTTT.

The rearrangement joins TRBV5-1 to TRBJ2-3; a possible D gene is TRBD2 (6 bases). Between the trimmed V and J ends, which lost 2 bases and 0 bases, there was a span of 13 bases. Looked up from germline, CDR1 is SGHRS and CDR2 is YFSETQ. The CDR3 spans 16 residues. The CDR3 nucleotides are TGCGCCAGCAGCTTTGGAGGGGACCCCAGCACAGATACGCAGTATTTT. Translated, it gives CASSFGGDPSTDTQYF.

The rearrangement uses TRBV4-3 and TRBJ2-3, with TRBD2 identical over 13 bases. CDR1 is LGHNA and CDR2 is YSLEER in the germline V gene. The CDR3 loop spans 17 amino acids. V trimming: 5 bases; J trimming: 4 bases; junction bases outside the gene matches: 9. In DNA, the CDR3 is TGCGCCAGCAGCGGGGCCCGACTAGCGGGAGGCGCAGATACGCAGTATTTT. It encodes CASSGARLAGGADTQYF.

The chain combines TRBV9 with TRBJ2-1; weak D call: TRBD2 (5 bases). This CDR3 region has 15 residues. V was pared by 0 bases and J by 5 bases, with 12 bases between. Germline V lookup: CDR1 SGDLS, CDR2 YYNGEE. CDR3 coding DNA: TGTGCCAGCAGCGTAGCCGTATCCGGGGACAATGAGCAGTTCTTC. Protein product: CASSVAVSGDNEQFF.

The sample holds a few counts of this clone. The gene calls are TRBV2 and TRBJ2-2; 11 bases are a match to TRBD1. The germline V gene has CDR1 SNHLY and CDR2 FYNNEI. This CDR3 is built from 16 residues. The V gene end was trimmed by 7 bases and the J gene end by 5 bases; junction bases not matched to a gene: 9. The CDR3 reads CASNLSGQGGTGELFF. The CDR3 DNA reads TGTGCCAGCAACCTGTCGGGACAGGGGGGAACCGGGGAGCTGTTTTTT. The full variable domain, its missing parts supplied by reference TRBV2 and TRBJ2-2, is EPEVTQTPSHQVTQMGQEVILRCVPISNHLYFYWYRQILGQKVEFLVSFYNNEISEKSEIFDDQFSVERPDGSNFTLKIRSTKLEDSAMYFCASNLSGQGGTGELFFGEGSRLTVL.

This clone has only a few counts. The chain carries TRBV6-5 and TRBJ2-3; D is perhaps TRBD2 (5 bases). The CDR3 length is 13 residues. Trimming shortened V by 6 bases and J by 5 bases, and 12 bases separated the two germline ends. CDR1 MNHEY and CDR2 SVGAGI come from the germline V gene. CDR3 residues: CASRQPGRDTQYF. Written as DNA, the CDR3 is TGTGCCAGCAGACAACCTGGGAGAGATACGCAGTATTTT.

This clone was found a few times. This chain joins TRBV20-1 and TRBJ2-3, with D possibly TRBD1 on 6 matching bases. Germline lookup yields CDR1 DFQATT and CDR2 SNEGSKA (reference sequence). The CDR3 is 11 amino acids. CDR3 DNA: TGCAGGGGGGCGGGCACAGATACGCAGTATTTT. Amino acids: CRGAGTDTQYF.

The gene calls are TRBV15 and TRBJ1-5; D is unclear. Deletions cut 0 bases from V and 1 base from J, with 7 bases between. In germline, CDR1 is LNHNV, CDR2 YYDKDF (reference sequence). The CDR3 has 15 residues. In DNA, the CDR3 is TGTGCCACCAGCAGAGACCCGGGAAGCAATCAGCCCCAGCATTTT. This codes for CATSRDPGSNQPQHF.